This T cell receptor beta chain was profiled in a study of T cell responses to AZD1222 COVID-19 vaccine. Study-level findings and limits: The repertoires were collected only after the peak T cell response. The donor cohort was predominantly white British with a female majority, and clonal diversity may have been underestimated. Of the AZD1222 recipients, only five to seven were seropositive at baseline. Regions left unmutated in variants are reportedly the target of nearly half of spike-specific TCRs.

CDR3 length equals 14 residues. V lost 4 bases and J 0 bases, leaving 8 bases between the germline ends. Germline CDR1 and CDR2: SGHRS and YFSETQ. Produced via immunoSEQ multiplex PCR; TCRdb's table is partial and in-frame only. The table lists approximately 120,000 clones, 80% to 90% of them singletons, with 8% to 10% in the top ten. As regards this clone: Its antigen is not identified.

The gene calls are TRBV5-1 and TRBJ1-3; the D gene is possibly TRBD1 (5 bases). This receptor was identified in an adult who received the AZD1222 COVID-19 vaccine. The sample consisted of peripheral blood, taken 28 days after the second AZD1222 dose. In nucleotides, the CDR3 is TGCGCCAGCAGCAAAGGGACCTCTGGAAACACCATATATTTT. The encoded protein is CASSKGTSGNTIYF.